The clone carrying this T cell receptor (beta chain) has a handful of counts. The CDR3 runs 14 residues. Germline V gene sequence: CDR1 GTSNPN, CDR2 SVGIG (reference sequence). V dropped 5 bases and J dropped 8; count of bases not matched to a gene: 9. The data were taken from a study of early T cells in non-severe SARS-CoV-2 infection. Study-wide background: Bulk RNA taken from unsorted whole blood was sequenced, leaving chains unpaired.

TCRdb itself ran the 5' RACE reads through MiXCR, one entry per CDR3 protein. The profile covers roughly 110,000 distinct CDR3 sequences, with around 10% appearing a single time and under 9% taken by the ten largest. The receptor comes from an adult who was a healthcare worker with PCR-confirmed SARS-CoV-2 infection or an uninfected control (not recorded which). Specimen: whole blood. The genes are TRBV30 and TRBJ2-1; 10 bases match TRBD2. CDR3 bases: TGTGCCTGGGGAGCGGGAGGGCAGCTGGATGAGCAGTTCTTC. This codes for CAWGAGGQLDEQFF.